The rows below give T cell receptor beta chains drawn from one sample of a study of cytomegalovirus exposure and HLA in healthy donors. Profiling relied on immunoSEQ multiplex PCR, and the TCRdb table lists in-frame clones only, not all of them. The table has about 120,000 clones, approximately 17% seen once. The source material was PBMCs. These receptors were collected from a female donor in good health and CMV-seropositive. Each CDR3 is given with its conserved first and last residue. Fields, in order: CDR3 DNA, CDR3 protein, V gene, D gene, J gene, clone size. A D gene is named only where the DNA matches it firmly. The listing skips clone size in some rows; elsewhere it reads once, few, many or a size class.

DNA: TGTGCCAGCAGCCTTCGGACTAGCGGGAGTAAACATGAGCAGTTCTTC
CDR3: CASSLRTSGSKHEQFF
V: TRBV5-4
D: TRBD2
J: TRBJ2-1
size: -

DNA: TGTGCCAGCAGTGAGCGGGAGTACAATGAGCAGTTCTTC
CDR3: CASSEREYNEQFF
V: TRBV6-4
D: TRBD2
J: TRBJ2-1
size: -

DNA: TGTGCCAGCAAAGATAAAACAGGCTATGGCTACACCTTC
CDR3: CASKDKTGYGYTF
V: TRBV6-1
D: -
J: TRBJ1-2
size: few

DNA: TGCGCCAGCAGCTTGGGGGACAGGGGAGGCGAGCAGTACTTC
CDR3: CASSLGDRGGEQYF
V: TRBV5-1
D: TRBD1
J: TRBJ2-7
size: few

DNA: TGCGCCAGCAGCTTTCGGCAGGGGGTGGTCTACGAGCAGTACTTC
CDR3: CASSFRQGVVYEQYF
V: TRBV5-1
D: TRBD1
J: TRBJ2-7
size: -

DNA: TGTGCCAGCAGCAAAGGACAGGGGATGGGCTACACCTTC
CDR3: CASSKGQGMGYTF
V: TRBV11-3
D: TRBD1
J: TRBJ1-2
size: -

DNA: TGTGCCAGCAGACTTGAGGGGGAAGAGACCCAGTACTTC
CDR3: CASRLEGEETQYF
V: TRBV4-2
D: -
J: TRBJ2-5
size: few

DNA: TGTGCCAGCAGTGAAGCAAGTGTCAGGGTGAGGTTCTTC
CDR3: CASSEASVRVRFF
V: TRBV6-1
D: -
J: TRBJ2-1
size: few

DNA: TGTGCCAGCAGCCGGACTCGCAACTCCTACGAGCAGTACTTC
CDR3: CASSRTRNSYEQYF
V: TRBV28
D: -
J: TRBJ2-7
size: few

DNA: TGTGCCAGCAGCTTAGCGGGAGAGGACAATGAGCAGTTCTTC
CDR3: CASSLAGEDNEQFF
V: TRBV13
D: -
J: TRBJ2-1
size: -

DNA: TGTGCCACCGGCAGACAGGTTAATGAAAAACTGTTTTTT
CDR3: CATGRQVNEKLFF
V: TRBV10-3
D: -
J: TRBJ1-4
size: -

DNA: TGCGCCAGCAGCCCTCAAGAGGGCGATATTGAAAAACTGTTTTTT
CDR3: CASSPQEGDIEKLFF
V: TRBV4-1
D: -
J: TRBJ1-4
size: few

DNA: TGTGCCAGCAGTAGTGCAGGCAACTACGAGCAGTACTTC
CDR3: CASSSAGNYEQYF
V: TRBV25-1
D: -
J: TRBJ2-7
size: few

DNA: TGCGCCAGCAGCTTGACCAGGGGTCAAGACTATGGCTACACCTTC
CDR3: CASSLTRGQDYGYTF
V: TRBV5-1
D: -
J: TRBJ1-2
size: -

DNA: TGTGCCAGCAGCCGGACAGGGAACACAGATACGCAGTATTTT
CDR3: CASSRTGNTDTQYF
V: TRBV2
D: TRBD1
J: TRBJ2-3
size: few

DNA: TGTGCCAGCAGTGAATTACTAGCGGGGGTTGAGCAGTACTTC
CDR3: CASSELLAGVEQYF
V: TRBV2
D: TRBD2
J: TRBJ2-7
size: -

DNA: TGTGCCAGCAGCCGGACAGGGGAAGAGACCCAGTACTTC
CDR3: CASSRTGEETQYF
V: TRBV27
D: TRBD1
J: TRBJ2-5
size: -

DNA: TGCGCCAGCAGCTTTCAGCGGTGGAATGAGCAGTTCTTC
CDR3: CASSFQRWNEQFF
V: TRBV5-1
D: -
J: TRBJ2-1
size: few

DNA: TGTGCCAGCAACACACCAAGGGAGAGTAGTCACTACGAGCAGTACTTC
CDR3: CASNTPRESSHYEQYF
V: TRBV28
D: -
J: TRBJ2-7
size: few

DNA: TGCGCCAGCGCAGACAGTTCAGCCTACGAGCAGTACTTC
CDR3: CASADSSAYEQYF
V: TRBV5-1
D: -
J: TRBJ2-7
size: few

DNA: TGCGCCAGCAGCCTTACAACTAGCGGGTTGGGGGACGAGCAGTACTTC
CDR3: CASSLTTSGLGDEQYF
V: TRBV5-1
D: TRBD2
J: TRBJ2-7
size: -

DNA: TGTGCCAGCAGTGAAGCTGGACAGTCCCGCAACTATTACGAGCAGTACTTC
CDR3: CASSEAGQSRNYYEQYF
V: TRBV6-1
D: -
J: TRBJ2-7
size: -

DNA: TGTGCCAGCAGGCTGACAGGGGAGATCAATCAGCCCCAGCATTTT
CDR3: CASRLTGEINQPQHF
V: TRBV27
D: TRBD1
J: TRBJ1-5
size: -

DNA: TGTGCCAGCGGGGGCCTCATGAACACTGAAGCTTTCTTT
CDR3: CASGGLMNTEAFF
V: TRBV6-5
D: -
J: TRBJ1-1
size: -

DNA: TGCGCCAGCAGCCAAGGATTACAGCTGAACACTGAAGCTTTCTTT
CDR3: CASSQGLQLNTEAFF
V: TRBV4-3
D: -
J: TRBJ1-1
size: few

DNA: TGTGCGACGCGTGGGACTCCGAGCTCCTACGAGCAGTACTTC
CDR3: CATRGTPSSYEQYF
V: TRBV27
D: -
J: TRBJ2-7
size: few

DNA: TGTGCCTGGAGTACAGGGGGGCTCCCCTACGAGCAGTACTTC
CDR3: CAWSTGGLPYEQYF
V: TRBV30
D: TRBD1
J: TRBJ2-7
size: -

DNA: TGTGCCAGCAGTGAGGAGCCAAGCGGGAGGATCGTTGAGGGGAATGAGCAGTTCTTC
CDR3: CASSEEPSGRIVEGNEQFF
V: TRBV6-1
D: TRBD2
J: TRBJ2-1
size: -

DNA: TGCGCCAGCAGTAAGGACAGGGGGAACACCGGGGAGCTGTTTTTT
CDR3: CASSKDRGNTGELFF
V: TRBV10-1
D: TRBD1
J: TRBJ2-2
size: -

DNA: TGCGCCAGCAGCTTGGGGGCAGGGCCGAACACCGGGGAGCTGTTTTTT
CDR3: CASSLGAGPNTGELFF
V: TRBV5-1
D: -
J: TRBJ2-2
size: few

DNA: TGTGCCAGTAGTTCAGGGCTCGAGACTTACTACACCTTC
CDR3: CASSSGLETYYTF
V: TRBV19
D: -
J: TRBJ1-2
size: few

DNA: TGTGCCAGCAGTGCCGGACTAGCGGGGGGGCCGTCTAGCACAGATACGCAGTATTTT
CDR3: CASSAGLAGGPSSTDTQYF
V: TRBV2
D: TRBD2
J: TRBJ2-3
size: few

DNA: TGTGCCAGCAGCGACGGGACAGGGGGCTACACCGGGGAGCTGTTTTTT
CDR3: CASSDGTGGYTGELFF
V: TRBV9
D: TRBD1
J: TRBJ2-2
size: few

DNA: TGTGCCAGCAGCACTGAAGGTGGGCGTAGGTCCTACGAGCAGTACTTC
CDR3: CASSTEGGRRSYEQYF
V: TRBV5-6
D: -
J: TRBJ2-7
size: -

DNA: TGTGCCAGCAGTGAGACAGGCGTCTCCTACGAGCAGTACTTC
CDR3: CASSETGVSYEQYF
V: TRBV2
D: -
J: TRBJ2-7
size: -

DNA: TGCGCCAGCAGCCAAGTCGCGGGAGCGTCCTACAATGAGCAGTTCTTC
CDR3: CASSQVAGASYNEQFF
V: TRBV4-3
D: TRBD2
J: TRBJ2-1
size: -

DNA: TGTGCCAGCAGCTTCGACATGTACTACGAGCAGTACTTC
CDR3: CASSFDMYYEQYF
V: TRBV7-9
D: -
J: TRBJ2-7
size: -

DNA: TGCGCCAGCAGCTTTTTCGGGAGGGGGACTGGGGCCAACGTCCTGACTTTC
CDR3: CASSFFGRGTGANVLTF
V: TRBV5-1
D: TRBD2
J: TRBJ2-6
size: -

DNA: TGTGCCAGCAGAGAGAGGGGGGGGCCCGTCTATGGCTACACCTTC
CDR3: CASRERGGPVYGYTF
V: TRBV6-5
D: -
J: TRBJ1-2
size: -

DNA: TGTGCCAGTAAAACACTAACCGGGACAGGGATCACTGAAGCTTTCTTT
CDR3: CASKTLTGTGITEAFF
V: TRBV19
D: TRBD1
J: TRBJ1-1
size: -

DNA: TGTGCCAGTAGTATAGGCGGGTATGCTGGAAACACCATATATTTT
CDR3: CASSIGGYAGNTIYF
V: TRBV19
D: -
J: TRBJ1-3
size: -

DNA: TGTGCCAGCAGCAGTTACAGGGGGCAAGTGATGAACACTGAAGCTTTCTTT
CDR3: CASSSYRGQVMNTEAFF
V: TRBV2
D: TRBD1
J: TRBJ1-1
size: few

DNA: TGTGCCAGCAGTGAAACCCCTTACCTGATCCGGGACTGGACTACCCCGCCCGACAATGAGCAGTTCTTC
CDR3: CASSETPYLIRDWTTPPDNEQFF
V: TRBV2
D: -
J: TRBJ2-1
size: -

DNA: TGTGCCAGCGGCAACAGGGGCGCCTACGAGCAGTACTTC
CDR3: CASGNRGAYEQYF
V: TRBV7-2
D: TRBD1
J: TRBJ2-7
size: few

DNA: TGTGCCAGCAGCCGAAATGGACTAATCAACACTGAAGCTTTCTTT
CDR3: CASSRNGLINTEAFF
V: TRBV6-1
D: -
J: TRBJ1-1
size: few

DNA: TGTGCCAGCAGTGAAGGCCCGGGACAGGGGAAGACTGAAGCTTTCTTT
CDR3: CASSEGPGQGKTEAFF
V: TRBV6-1
D: TRBD1
J: TRBJ1-1
size: few

DNA: TGTGCCAGCTCACCGCAGACAGGCAGCACAGATACGCAGTATTTT
CDR3: CASSPQTGSTDTQYF
V: TRBV18
D: -
J: TRBJ2-3
size: -

DNA: TGTGCCAGCAGCTTAATAGGGAGCGAGCAGTACTTC
CDR3: CASSLIGSEQYF
V: TRBV5-6
D: -
J: TRBJ2-7
size: -